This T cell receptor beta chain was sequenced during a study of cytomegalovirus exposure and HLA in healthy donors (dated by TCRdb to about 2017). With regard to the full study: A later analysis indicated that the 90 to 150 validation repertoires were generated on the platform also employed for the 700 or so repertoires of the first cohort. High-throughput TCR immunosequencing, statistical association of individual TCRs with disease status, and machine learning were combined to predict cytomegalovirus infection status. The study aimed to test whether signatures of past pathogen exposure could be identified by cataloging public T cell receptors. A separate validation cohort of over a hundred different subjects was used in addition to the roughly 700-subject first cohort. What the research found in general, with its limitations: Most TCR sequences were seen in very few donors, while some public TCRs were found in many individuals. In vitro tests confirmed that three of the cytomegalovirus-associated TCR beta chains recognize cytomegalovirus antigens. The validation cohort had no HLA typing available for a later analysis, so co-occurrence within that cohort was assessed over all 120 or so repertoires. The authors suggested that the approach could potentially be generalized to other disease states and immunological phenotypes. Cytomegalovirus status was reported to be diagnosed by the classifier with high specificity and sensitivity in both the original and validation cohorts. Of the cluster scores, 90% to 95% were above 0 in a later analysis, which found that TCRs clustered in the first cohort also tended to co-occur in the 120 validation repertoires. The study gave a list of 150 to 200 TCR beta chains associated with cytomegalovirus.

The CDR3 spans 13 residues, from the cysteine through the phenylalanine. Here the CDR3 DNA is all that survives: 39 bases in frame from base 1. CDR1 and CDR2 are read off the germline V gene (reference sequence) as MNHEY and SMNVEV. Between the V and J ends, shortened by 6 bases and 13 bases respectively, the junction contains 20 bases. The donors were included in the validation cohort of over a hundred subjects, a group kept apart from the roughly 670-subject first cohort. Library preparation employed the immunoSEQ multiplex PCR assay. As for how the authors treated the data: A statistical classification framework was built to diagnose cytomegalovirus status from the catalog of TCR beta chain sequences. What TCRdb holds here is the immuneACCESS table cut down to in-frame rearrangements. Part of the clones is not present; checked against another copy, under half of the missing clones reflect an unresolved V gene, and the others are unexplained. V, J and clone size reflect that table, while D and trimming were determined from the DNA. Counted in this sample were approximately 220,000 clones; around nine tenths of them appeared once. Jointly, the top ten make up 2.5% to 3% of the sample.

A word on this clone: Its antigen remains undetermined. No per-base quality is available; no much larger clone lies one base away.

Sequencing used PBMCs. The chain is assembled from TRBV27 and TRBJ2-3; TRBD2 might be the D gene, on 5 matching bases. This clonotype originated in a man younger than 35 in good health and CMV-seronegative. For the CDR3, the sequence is CASSPPGRLEEYF. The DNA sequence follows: TGTGCCAGCAGCCCCCCTGGGCGCTTGGAGGAGTATTTT.